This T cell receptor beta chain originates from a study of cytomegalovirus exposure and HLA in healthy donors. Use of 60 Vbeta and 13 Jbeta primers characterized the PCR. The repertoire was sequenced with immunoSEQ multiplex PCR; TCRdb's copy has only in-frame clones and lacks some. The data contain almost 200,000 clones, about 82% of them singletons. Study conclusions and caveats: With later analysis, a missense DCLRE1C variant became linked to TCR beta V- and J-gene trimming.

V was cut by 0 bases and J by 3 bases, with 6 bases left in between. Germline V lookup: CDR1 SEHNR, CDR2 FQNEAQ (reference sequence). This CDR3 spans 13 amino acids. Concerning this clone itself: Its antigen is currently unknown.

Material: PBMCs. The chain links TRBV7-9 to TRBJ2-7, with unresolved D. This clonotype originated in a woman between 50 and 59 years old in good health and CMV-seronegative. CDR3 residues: CASSLAQNYEQYF. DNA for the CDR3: TGTGCCAGCAGCTTAGCTCAAAACTACGAGCAGTACTTC.